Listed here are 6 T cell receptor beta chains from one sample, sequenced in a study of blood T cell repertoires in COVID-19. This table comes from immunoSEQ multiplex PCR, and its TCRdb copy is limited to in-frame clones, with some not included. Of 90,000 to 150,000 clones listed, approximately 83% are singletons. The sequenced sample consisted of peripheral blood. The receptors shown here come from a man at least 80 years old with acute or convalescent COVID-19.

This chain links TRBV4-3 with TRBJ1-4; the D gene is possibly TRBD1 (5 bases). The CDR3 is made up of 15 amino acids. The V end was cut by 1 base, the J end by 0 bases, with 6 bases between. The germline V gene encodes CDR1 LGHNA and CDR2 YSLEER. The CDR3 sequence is CASSQVRATNEKLFF. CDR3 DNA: TGCGCCAGCAGCCAAGTCAGGGCAACTAATGAAAAACTGTTTTTT.

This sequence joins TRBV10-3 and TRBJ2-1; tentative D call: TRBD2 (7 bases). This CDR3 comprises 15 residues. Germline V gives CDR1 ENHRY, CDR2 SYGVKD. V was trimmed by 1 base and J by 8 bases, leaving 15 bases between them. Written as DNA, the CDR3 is TGTGCCATCAGTGAGTTGGGGGGGACAAAGTATGAGCAGTTCTTC. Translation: CAISELGGTKYEQFF.

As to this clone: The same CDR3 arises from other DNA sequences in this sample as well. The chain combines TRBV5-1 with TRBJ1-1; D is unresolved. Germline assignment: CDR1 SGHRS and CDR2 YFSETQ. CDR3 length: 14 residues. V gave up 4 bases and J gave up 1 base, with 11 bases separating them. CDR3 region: CASSPLRGNTEAFF. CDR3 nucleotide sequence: TGCGCCAGCAGCCCACTCCGGGGGAACACTGAAGCTTTCTTT.

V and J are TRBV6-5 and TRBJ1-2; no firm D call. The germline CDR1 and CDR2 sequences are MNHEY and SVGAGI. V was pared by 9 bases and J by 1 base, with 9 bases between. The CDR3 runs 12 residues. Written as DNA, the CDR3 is TGTGCCAGTCTACAGTATAACTATGGCTACACCTTC. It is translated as CASLQYNYGYTF.

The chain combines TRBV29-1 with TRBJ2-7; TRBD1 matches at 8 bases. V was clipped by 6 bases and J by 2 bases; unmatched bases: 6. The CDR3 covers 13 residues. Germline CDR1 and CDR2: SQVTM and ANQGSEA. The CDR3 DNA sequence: TGCAGCGTCAGGGGGCCCCTAACCTACGAGCAGTACTTC. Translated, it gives CSVRGPLTYEQYF.

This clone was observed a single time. CDR3 in amino acids: CASSRGQGLAGEGGTDTQYF. The CDR3 DNA reads TGTGCCAGCAGCCGAGGGCAGGGACTAGCGGGAGAGGGGGGCACAGATACGCAGTATTTT. The rearrangement links TRBV4-2 to TRBJ2-3, with TRBD2 identical over 14 bases. The CDR3 contains 20 residues. After removal of 4 bases from V and 1 base from J, the junction contained 13 bases not matched to a gene. Germline CDR1 reads LGHNA; CDR2 reads YNFKEQ.